The 16 T cell receptor beta chains in this list originate from one sample, sequenced in a study. TCRdb re-analysed the RT-PCR reads in MiXCR, keeping a single row per CDR3 protein. The sample yields about 680,000 distinct CDR3 sequences, 14% seen once. The sequencing sample was made of memory CD4+ T cells from blood. Source of these receptors: a female donor in good health, serving as a healthy control.

This clonotype was counted ten times or more. The rearrangement uses TRBV20-1 and TRBJ2-5; D perhaps matches TRBD2 (5 bases). The CDR3 is 12 residues long. From germline, CDR1 is DFQATT and CDR2 SNEGSKA (reference sequence). V was cut by 1 base and J by 2 bases, with 5 bases left in between. As DNA, the CDR3 is TGCAGTGCTAGAGGAGGGCAAGAGACCCAGTACTTC. It is translated as CSARGGQETQYF.

This clonotype was counted ten times or more. CDR3 protein: CAISGGSGINEQFF. In DNA, the CDR3 is TGTGCCATCAGTGGTGGTAGCGGGATCAATGAGCAGTTCTTC. The chain employs TRBV10-3 and TRBJ2-1, with TRBD2 matching 8 bases. The CDR3 is made up of 14 amino acids. Germline lookup yields CDR1 ENHRY and CDR2 SYGVKD. With V trimmed by 4 bases and J by 6 bases, 5 bases remained unmatched.

This chain's CDR3 is CASVLVGYEQYF. The CDR3 DNA reads TGTGCCAGCGTTTTGGTGGGGTACGAGCAGTACTTC. V is TRBV2 and J is TRBJ2-7, with unresolved D. Germline V gene sequence: CDR1 SNHLY, CDR2 FYNNEI. V lost 8 bases and J 4 bases, leaving 12 bases between the germline ends. The CDR3 is 12 amino acids.

This clonotype was seen repeatedly, ten times or more. The chain joins TRBV10-3 to TRBJ1-2; weak D call: TRBD1 (5 bases). The V gene lost 2 bases and the J gene lost 3 bases, with 13 bases spanning the gap. The CDR3 has 15 residues. Germline V gives CDR1 ENHRY, CDR2 SYGVKD. The CDR3: CAISESQGVDYGYTF. CDR3 bases: TGTGCCATCAGTGAGAGTCAGGGAGTCGACTATGGCTACACCTTC.

This clonotype was counted between two and nine times. For the CDR3, the DNA is TGTGCCAGCGCCCTCCGGGGCGATGAGCAGTTCTTC. Amino acid sequence: CASALRGDEQFF. V usage is TRBV3-1 and J usage is TRBJ2-1, with D perhaps TRBD1 or TRBD2 (5 bases each). Germline lookup yields CDR1 LGHDT and CDR2 YNNKEL (reference sequence). V lost 8 bases and J 8 bases, leaving 13 bases between the germline ends. The CDR3 spans 12 residues.

The chain links TRBV5-4 to TRBJ2-1, with a tentative D call TRBD1 (5 bases). V dropped 4 bases and J dropped 2 bases, with 10 bases sitting between them. CDR1 and CDR2 from the germline V gene are SGHNT and YYREEE (reference sequence). The CDR3 has 14 residues. This chain's CDR3 is CASSQGLPYNEQFF. The CDR3 DNA is TGTGCCAGCAGCCAGGGTTTGCCCTACAATGAGCAGTTCTTC.

J is TRBJ2-2 and V is TRBV6-1, with TRBD2 matching over 8 bases. With V trimmed by 6 bases and J by 7 bases, 7 bases remained unmatched. From germline, CDR1 is MNHNS and CDR2 SASEGT. The CDR3 loop spans 14 amino acids. CDR3 region: CASRELADVGELFF. The CDR3 DNA follows: TGTGCCAGCAGGGAACTAGCGGATGTCGGGGAGCTGTTTTTT.

This chain uses TRBV7-8 with TRBJ2-1; perhaps TRBD1 as D (6 bases). CDR3 size: 15 residues. Germline assignment: CDR1 SGHVS and CDR2 FQNEAQ. Trimming took 3 bases from V and 2 from J, leaving 11 bases between them. The CDR3 region has the DNA TGTGCCAGCAGCTTCGGGACACTAACCTACAATGAGCAGTTCTTC. Encoded protein: CASSFGTLTYNEQFF.

This clonotype has at least ten counts. This chain joins TRBV7-8 and TRBJ2-3, with a possible D match to TRBD2 (5 bases). CDR1 and CDR2 (germline): SGHVS, FQNEAQ. The CDR3 consists of 14 residues. Trimming stripped 5 bases from V and 1 base from J, with 10 bases between. CDR3 nucleotide sequence: TGTGCCAGCAGCCTTGTGGAGGGCACAGATACGCAGTATTTT. As protein: CASSLVEGTDTQYF.

V is TRBV30 and J is TRBJ2-7; D not resolved. The ends were cut back, 6 bases at V and 3 bases at J, with 12 bases in the middle. In germline, CDR1 is GTSNPN, CDR2 SVGIG (reference sequence). The CDR3 sequence is 12 residues long. The CDR3 region is CACLSAIYEQYF. CDR3 in DNA: TGTGCCTGCCTCTCAGCAATCTACGAGCAGTACTTC.

This clonotype showed up many times. The rearrangement links TRBV29-1 to TRBJ2-7; D may be TRBD2 (6 bases). The CDR3 is made up of 13 amino acids. The ends were cut back, 3 bases at V and 3 bases at J, with 12 bases in the middle. The germline CDR1 and CDR2 sequences are SQVTM and ANQGSEA. The CDR3, as DNA: TGCAGCGTTGATGGGGGAGGTGGCTACGAGCAGTACTTC. It translates to CSVDGGGGYEQYF.

V and J are TRBV3-1 and TRBJ1-6, with TRBD1 identical over 7 bases. The junction had 8 bases not matched to a gene; V was cut back by 5 bases and J by 7 bases. CDR1 is LGHDT and CDR2 is YNNKEL in the germline V gene (reference sequence). The CDR3 is made up of 15 amino acids. CDR3 DNA: TGTGCCAGCAGCAATATGGGACAGATAAATTCACCCCTCCACTTT. Translated, it gives CASSNMGQINSPLHF.

This clonotype showed up many times. This chain joins TRBV29-1 and TRBJ2-2; 7 nucleotides align to TRBD1. There are 15 residues in the CDR3. With V trimmed by 6 bases and J by 0 bases, 7 bases remained unmatched. Germline V gives CDR1 SQVTM, CDR2 ANQGSEA. Here the CDR3 DNA reads TGCAGCGTCCGTCCGGGACAGTCGAACACCGGGGAGCTGTTTTTT. Translating gives CSVRPGQSNTGELFF.

The rearrangement uses TRBV4-1 and TRBJ2-7; D possibly matches TRBD1 or TRBD2 (5 bases each). This CDR3 comprises 17 residues. V gave up 4 bases and J gave up 2 bases, with 21 bases separating them. The germline V gene encodes CDR1 MGHRA and CDR2 YSYEKL. DNA of the CDR3: TGCGCCAGCAGCCTCGAAGGCCACGGGACCTTCGCCTACGAGCAGTACTTC. Translating gives CASSLEGHGTFAYEQYF.

The chain carries TRBV10-3 and TRBJ1-3; 7 bases match TRBD1. CDR3 length equals 14 residues. Per the germline V gene, CDR1 is ENHRY and CDR2 is SYGVKD. Unmatched junction bases numbered 3, after V lost 4 bases and J lost 3 bases. CDR3 sequence: CAISVGGFGNTIYF. The CDR3 DNA reads as TGTGCCATCAGTGTAGGGGGCTTTGGAAACACCATATATTTT.

The gene calls are TRBV3-1 and TRBJ1-1; D remains unclear. Trimming took off 1 base at V and 8 bases at J, with 8 bases between the two ends. Germline-derived CDR1 and CDR2 are LGHDT and YNNKEL (reference sequence). The length of the CDR3 is 12 residues. CDR3 sequence: CASSQGVREAFF. The DNA for the CDR3 is TGTGCCAGCAGCCAAGGGGTGCGGGAAGCTTTCTTT.